Detailed here is one T cell receptor (beta chain). These data originate in a study of beta chain features in type 1 diabetes. Expressed TCRB transcripts were sequenced because the isolated RNA had all been reverse transcribed beforehand. Produced via immunoSEQ multiplex PCR; TCRdb's table is partial and in-frame only. The data contain 110,000 to 150,000 clones, 6% to 7.5% of them seen just once; the ten biggest clones take up about 1.4%. Trimming removed 0 bases from V and 7 bases from J, with 15 bases in between. The CDR3 runs 15 residues. The V gene's germline CDR1 is MNHNY and CDR2 SVGAGI (reference sequence).

J is TRBJ1-2 and V is TRBV6-6, with D hard to call. The sequenced material came from central memory CD4+ T cells from blood. This receptor was obtained from a woman younger than 45 in good health. CDR3 sequence reads: CASSYSQVTQAGYTF. CDR3 bases: TGTGCCAGCAGTTACTCTCAGGTGACGCAGGCTGGCTACACCTTC.